This T cell receptor beta chain was obtained from a study of molecular identifiers for immune sequencing clone quantification. General study points: Identical TCR molecules sharing a barcode could underestimate highly expanded clone sizes.

Each CDR3 protein is one row after TCRdb ran MiXCR on the PCR reads. The sample lists thousands of distinct CDR3 sequences; 30% to 35% were seen once. Worth noting for this clonotype: Its antigen is still unknown.

Germline assignment: CDR1 LNHDA and CDR2 SQIVND (reference sequence). This CDR3 has 10 amino acids. Trimming pared 9 bases from V and 5 bases from J, leaving 7 bases between. The chain joins TRBV19 to TRBJ1-1, with D uncertain. The sample consisted of naive CD8+ T cells from blood, with Jurkat cell RNA spiked in. Sample subset: FACS-sorted CD8+CD4-CCR7+CD45RA+ naive T cells. The sequence was obtained from a human donor in good health. Some libraries in this study had Jurkat cell RNA spiked in. CDR3 nucleotides: TGTGCCAGCGGGCGAACTGAAGCTTTCTTT. This translates into CASGRTEAFF. Complete variable domain (other parts from reference TRBV19 and TRBJ1-1): DGGITQSPKYLFRKEGQNVTLSCEQNLNHDAMYWYRQDPGQGLRLIYYSQIVNDFQKGDIAEGYSVSREKKESFPLTVTSAQKNPTAFYLCASGRTEAFFGQGTRLTVV.